This T cell receptor (beta chain) was obtained from a study of Ad26.COV2.S vaccination and SARS-CoV-2 variants. On the study more broadly: Vaccine-arm donor from the placebo-controlled COV1001 Ad26.COV2.S trial. Study-level results: CD8+ and CD4+ T cells specific for spike reportedly responded with substantial breadth after vaccination. Compared with placebo recipients, vaccine recipients had higher spike-specific TCR breadth.

With 0 bases removed from V and 2 bases from J, the gap between germline ends came to 5 bases. This CDR3 spans 15 amino acids. CDR1 is SGHVS and CDR2 is FQNEAQ in the germline V gene. The assay was immunoSEQ multiplex PCR, and TCRdb's table has in-frame clones only and misses some. Here the sample spans about 480,000 clones, roughly 85% being singletons. As regards this clone: The antigen remains undetermined.

Regarding treatment: about 20 received Ad26.COV2.S at low or high dose, single or two shots; roughly 5 received placebo; per-sample allocation not given. Sampling was done on day 63 after the first vaccine or placebo injection. Sequenced here: peripheral blood, sampled in a trial of Ad26.COV2.S vaccine versus placebo. The TCR sequence derives from a person aged 18-65 years who received the Ad26.COV2.S COVID-19 vaccine or a placebo. This rearrangement joins TRBV7-8 to TRBJ2-6; no definite D call. CDR3 bases: TGTGCCAGCAGCTTAGCAGTGACTGGGGCCAACGTCCTGACTTTC. Protein sequence: CASSLAVTGANVLTF.